These 4 T cell receptor beta chains came from one sample sequenced in a study of blood T cells in healthy people across ages. Using a J-beta primer mix together with a sample-barcoded 5' primer, a second PCR was run for 7 to 11 cycles. From the 5' RACE reads, TCRdb called clonotypes with MiXCR, one entry per CDR3 protein. Among about 1.1 million distinct CDR3 sequences listed, less than 45% were seen once. Sequenced sample: blood. The receptors shown here come from a man in his late teens or twenties in good health.

This chain uses TRBV15 with TRBJ1-5; perhaps TRBD1 as D (5 bases). CDR3 length equals 17 residues. V lost 3 bases, J lost 1 base, and 16 bases lay in between. CDR1 LNHNV and CDR2 YYDKDF come from the germline V gene (reference sequence). The CDR3 loop reads CATSSPRGVRSNQPQHF. CDR3 DNA sequence: TGTGCCACCAGCAGTCCCCGGGGGGTTCGGAGCAATCAGCCCCAGCATTTT.

This clonotype has a count of ten or more. The V call is TRBV20-1, the J call TRBJ1-2; perhaps TRBD1 as D (5 bases). Trimming shortened V by 5 bases and J by 6 bases, and 10 bases separated the two germline ends. Germline V lookup: CDR1 DFQATT, CDR2 SNEGSKA (reference sequence). The CDR3 loop spans 11 amino acids. CDR3 residues: CSASLGDGYTF. For the CDR3, the DNA is TGCAGTGCTTCTTTAGGGGATGGCTACACCTTC.

In this sample, this clonotype turned up a few times. The rearrangement links TRBV7-2 to TRBJ2-3; 8 bases match TRBD2. This CDR3 is 16 amino acids long. Trimming at V came to 4 bases and at J to 0 bases, leaving 6 bases not matched to a gene. Germline assignment: CDR1 SGHTA and CDR2 FQGNSA. The CDR3 sequence is CASSSSGPVSTDTQYF. The CDR3 DNA follows: TGTGCCAGCAGCTCTAGCGGGCCGGTTAGCACAGATACGCAGTATTTT.

The genes are TRBV27 and TRBJ2-5, with D perhaps being TRBD1 or TRBD2 (6 bases each). The germline CDR1 and CDR2 sequences are MNHEY and SMNVEV (reference sequence). There are 15 residues in the CDR3. The V and J ends lost 8 bases and 11 bases respectively, with 27 bases between them. The CDR3 region is CASARLGGLYNEQYF. The CDR3 DNA reads TGTGCCAGCGCCCGGCTAGGGGGGCTCTACAATGAGCAGTACTTC.